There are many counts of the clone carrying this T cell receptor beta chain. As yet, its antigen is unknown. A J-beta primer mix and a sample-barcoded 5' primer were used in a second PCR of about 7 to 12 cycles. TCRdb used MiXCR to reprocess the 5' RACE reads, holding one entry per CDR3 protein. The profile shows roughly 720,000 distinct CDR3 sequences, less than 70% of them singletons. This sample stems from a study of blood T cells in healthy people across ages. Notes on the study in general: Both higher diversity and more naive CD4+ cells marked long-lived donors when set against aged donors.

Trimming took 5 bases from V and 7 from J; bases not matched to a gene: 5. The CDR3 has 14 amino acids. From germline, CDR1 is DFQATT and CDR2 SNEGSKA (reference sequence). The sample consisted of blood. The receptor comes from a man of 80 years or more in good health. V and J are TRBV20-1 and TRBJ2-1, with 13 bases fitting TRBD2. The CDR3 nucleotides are TGCAGTGCTTTTTCACTAGCGGGAGGGAATGAGCAGTTCTTC. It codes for CSAFSLAGGNEQFF.